These 2 T cell receptor beta chains originate from one sample sequenced in a study of identical twins. In TCRdb, the 5' RACE reads were re-called with MiXCR into one record per CDR3 protein. The sample holds about 920,000 distinct CDR3 sequences, about 12% seen once. This sample was shared with a second study, whose subject was yellow fever vaccine responses in identical twins.

Sequencing was performed on PBMCs. These receptors all come from a woman under 30 in good health.

This chain uses TRBV19 with TRBJ1-5, with 10 bases that match TRBD1. The CDR3 runs to 14 residues. Trimming at V came to 8 bases and at J to 0 bases, leaving 1 base not matched to a gene. Germline CDR1 LNHDA, CDR2 SQIVND (reference sequence). Written as DNA, the CDR3 is TGTGCCAGTGGACAGGGGGATAGCAATCAGCCCCAGCATTTT. This sequence encodes CASGQGDSNQPQHF.

The rearrangement links TRBV6-2 or TRBV6-3 to TRBJ2-3; TRBD2 matches at 9 bases. CDR1 is MNHEY and CDR2 is SVGEGT in the germline V gene. Trimming removed 2 bases from V and 6 bases from J; junction bases left unmatched: 6. The CDR3 runs to 15 residues. The CDR3 is CASSYPLAGSDTQYF. In DNA form, the CDR3 reads TGTGCCAGCAGTTACCCCCTAGCGGGGAGCGATACGCAGTATTTT.